This T cell receptor (beta chain) is drawn from a study of shared clonotypes between healthy human individuals. Study overall: The study used three CD4 naive, three CD4 memory, two CD8 naive and one CD8 memory plate per donor. The study, taken as a whole, reports: Limitation of the genetic and exposure-history diversity represented came from the few donors.

CD45RO-negative cells were positively selected for CCR7, leaving out terminally differentiated effector memory CD45RA+ cells. The J segment lost 3 bases and the V segment lost 3 bases, leaving 2 bases of the junction unmatched. Germline V gives CDR1 SGHDN, CDR2 FVKESK. This CDR3 spans 14 amino acids. The table came from immunoSEQ multiplex PCR; TCRdb's copy has only in-frame clones and leaves some out. The sample consists of 1.5 million to 2.5 million clones, less than 95% of them appearing once. With respect to this clone: Antigen unknown.

This rearrangement joins TRBV14 to TRBJ1-2, with 9 positions matching TRBD1. This TCR came from a man aged 18 to 30 in good health. The sequenced sample consisted of naive CD8+ T cells sorted from blood. The CDR3 spells CASSQRDRDYGYTF. As DNA, the CDR3 is TGTGCCAGCAGCCAGAGGGACAGGGACTATGGCTACACCTTC.